This T cell receptor beta chain is from a study of regulatory T cells in long-lasting Graves disease (TCRdb year 2021). With regard to the full study: Patients with newly diagnosed Graves' disease had been on antithyroid drugs for under 3 months. The study took place in China and was registered as a clinical trial. A total of around 35 samples were covered by TCR sequencing, comprising approximately 13 persistent and 20 newly diagnosed Graves' disease patients. Peripheral blood TCR sequencing and RNA sequencing compared persistent Graves' disease patients with newly diagnosed Graves' disease patients. What the work shows at the level of the full study, not this receptor alone: Persistent patients shared more public clonotypes among themselves (approximately 2,500) than newly diagnosed patients did (nearly 1,000). Lower TCR Shannon entropy and fewer highly expanded clones were observed in persistent Graves' disease patients than in newly diagnosed patients, which suggested clonal expansion. As a limitation, the authors acknowledged that the small sample size may reduce accuracy. Sequencing and analysis were restricted to the TCR beta chain. The study examined only peripheral blood because the primary lesion, thyroid tissue, could not be accessed. Preferential use of TRBV28, TRBJ1-2 and TRBJ2-5 was observed in persistent disease, whereas TRBV20-1 and TRBJ2-1 were favored in newly diagnosed disease.

As regards this clonotype: The clone's antigen remains unknown. Qualities for individual bases were not recorded, and no much larger clone is one base off.

The library was obtained by multiplex PCR. The sequencer was an Illumina HiSeq 4000. To build TCR beta libraries, CDR3 regions were amplified by Arm-PCR using iRepertoire HTBI primers. PCR products were gel purified before sequencing. On the study's bioinformatics: Gene usage analysis of CDR3 amino acid clonotypes relied on the roughly 60 TRBV and fewer than 15 TRBJ segments identified across samples. COPE and FqMerger were used to merge the filtered high-quality paired reads into contigs. Contigs were aligned with BLAST to IMGT TRBV, TRBD and TRBJ reference genes, and CDR3 was defined per IMGT. Clonotypes above 0.1% frequency were classified as highly expanded clones. Shannon entropy was used to measure repertoire diversity, and the Gini coefficient was used to measure V-J evenness. Clonotypes shared by more than one individual were considered public. TCRdb handled the public reads itself, with Q25 trimming in fastp and clone calling in MiXCR, and kept productive beta chains. Rows with one shared CDR3 protein collapse into an entry with the most common genes and DNA. The V and J calls and clone size are TCRdb's, not the authors'. This sample gives about 540,000 distinct CDR3 sequences in total; about 13% of them show up just once. The ten largest clonotypes hold 8.5% to 10% of the sample.

V loses 5 bases, J loses 0 bases, and the germline ends lie 13 bases apart. The CDR3 holds 15 amino acids from the cysteine to the phenylalanine. Solely the CDR3 DNA is kept, with 45 bases framed from the first base. The germline V gene encodes CDR1 SGHTA and CDR2 FQGNSA. Reading the label with the study, this specimen's time point is: newly diagnosed GD, antithyroid drugs for less than 3 months. For both TCR sequencing and RNA sequencing, RNA was extracted from PBMCs using TRIzol. Graves' disease was diagnosed according to American Thyroid Association guidelines. The patients came from an endocrinology department in Xi'an, China. From each patient, around 9.3 milliliters of peripheral blood was collected into an EDTA anticoagulant tube. PBMCs were isolated by Ficoll Paque Plus density gradient separation without further T cell sorting. RNA quality was checked with an Agilent 2100 Bioanalyzer and agarose gel, and concentration with a NanoDrop 2000.

A further study also used this sample, focusing on T cells in Graves' hyperthyroidism and ophthalmopathy. From the second report: Stable Graves' hyperthyroidism was defined as no progression to ophthalmopathy during 18 months of follow-up. Hyperthyroidism patients were aged 18 to 65 years and newly diagnosed, with disease duration of less than 2 months. Any patient with an uncontrolled infection, another autoimmune disease, pregnancy or lactation was excluded. Diagnoses were based on clinical symptoms, serum thyroxine and TRAb, thyroid ultrasound and orbital computed tomography. For the first round of RT-PCR on the TCR CDR3, the HTBI primer set was used together with the Qiagen OneStep RT-PCR kit. Most expanded thyroid clonotypes (frequency above 0.001) were also detected in blood, suggesting blood repertoires may reflect thyroid immune responses. In cross-validation, a model built on a 13 V-J signature told ophthalmopathy apart from stable hyperthyroidism with 85% to 90% sensitivity and around 81% specificity, and in testing the same model reached 80%/75%. In validation, the model predicted progression to ophthalmopathy a median of approximately 6.6 months before onset, with over 60% sensitivity and about 72% specificity. To identify distinguishing TCR V-J signatures, a discovery cohort of 100 or so patients was used, comprising 40 to 45 with Graves' ophthalmopathy and about 59 with stable Graves' hyperthyroidism. Whether ophthalmopathy could be predicted prospectively was tested in an independent validation cohort made up of under 20 hyperthyroidism patients plus 17 patients who later progressed to ophthalmopathy. The roughly 94 discovery patients were randomly split 7:3 into training and test sets. In roughly six Graves' hyperthyroidism patients, the study also compared T-cell repertoires from thyroid tissue with T-cell repertoires from blood. After blood sampling, hyperthyroidism patients were treated with methimazole at a starting dose of 30 mg daily, and ophthalmopathy patients were treated with high-dose intravenous methylprednisolone. A second multiplex PCR round built the libraries, followed by size selection and purification. Sequencing of the libraries was done on an Illumina HiSeq2000 using paired-end 100 bp reads. SOAPnuke was used to process the raw data, throwing out any read that contained adapters or uncalled bases, had a mean Phred below 15, or lacked an exact constant-primer or identifier match. High-quality paired reads were merged using COPE v1.2.5, and each unique nucleotide sequence was defined as a clonotype. MiTCR v1.1 was used to align clonotypes to the IMGT TRBV, TRBD and TRBJ reference segments. The analysis was restricted to V-J combinations with a frequency above 0.0001, which together covered about 99% of the repertoires. A TCS score was defined as the ratio of F50 (clonal expansion) to E x V (chaos), with BLOSUM62-based TCRdist applied between CDR3 peptides within each V-J. Welch's t-statistics and random forest reduced fewer than 600 V-J features to around 14, which were used in a naive Bayes classifier (R e1071). Sample size was not statistically predetermined, and investigators were not blinded to group allocation. The paper reports TCR Vbeta CDR3 sequencing of some 140 peripheral blood samples: 40 to 45 ophthalmopathy, roughly 74 hyperthyroidism and 17 progressor patients.

The rearranged chain carries TRBV7-2 and TRBJ1-2; the D segment cannot be called with confidence. The sample was peripheral blood mononuclear cells (PBMCs), taken at new diagnosis, from a patient treated with antithyroid drugs. The receptor comes from a man between 25 and 39 years old with Graves disease. Donor details come from another sample of the same person, matched by shared clones. The CDR3 reads as follows: CASSLLVLANYGYTF. DNA sequence: TGTGCCAGCAGCCTACTTGTGCTGGCTAACTATGGCTACACCTTC.